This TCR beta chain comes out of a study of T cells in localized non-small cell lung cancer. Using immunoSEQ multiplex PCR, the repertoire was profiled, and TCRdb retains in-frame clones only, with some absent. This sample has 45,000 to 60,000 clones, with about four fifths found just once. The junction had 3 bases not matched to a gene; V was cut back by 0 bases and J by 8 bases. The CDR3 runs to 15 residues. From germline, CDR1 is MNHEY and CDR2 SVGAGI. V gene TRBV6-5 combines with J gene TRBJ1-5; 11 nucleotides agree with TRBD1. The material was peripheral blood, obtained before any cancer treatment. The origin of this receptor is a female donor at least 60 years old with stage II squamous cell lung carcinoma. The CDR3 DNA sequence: TGTGCCAGCAGTTACTCCGGGACAGGGGGTAAGCCCCAGCATTTT. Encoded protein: CASSYSGTGGKPQHF.